A selection of T cell receptor beta chains follows, all from one sample in a study of blood T cell repertoires in COVID-19. This table comes from immunoSEQ multiplex PCR, and its TCRdb copy is limited to in-frame clones, with some not included. The sample lists 200,000 to 300,000 clones, 75% to 90% occurring once. The sequenced material came from PBMCs or T cells enriched from blood (not recorded which). The receptors were sampled from a woman aged 40-49 years with acute COVID-19. CDR3s include the opening cysteine and the closing phenylalanine or tryptophan. Fields, in order: CDR3 length, clone size, J gene, V gene, D gene, CDR3 protein, CDR3 DNA. The D gene is left open where the match is weak. The size of a clone is reported for some rows only, either as once, few or many, or as a class for expanded clones.

12	NA	TRBJ1-2	TRBV24-1	NA	CATSDLNGGYTF	TGTGCCACCAGTGATTTGAACGGGGGCTACACCTTC
15	NA	TRBJ2-1	TRBV24-1	TRBD1	CATSTGTGAYNEQFF	TGTGCCACCAGTACCGGGACAGGGGCCTACAATGAGCAGTTCTTC
13	many	TRBJ2-7	TRBV5-6	NA	CASSLDRSYEQYF	TGTGCCAGCAGCTTGGACAGGTCCTACGAGCAGTACTTC
15	NA	TRBJ2-1	TRBV7-3	TRBD2	CASSHGTSGIYEQFF	TGTGCCAGCAGCCACGGGACTAGCGGGATCTATGAGCAGTTCTTC
13	NA	TRBJ2-5	TRBV20-1	NA	CSASALAEETQYF	TGCAGTGCTAGTGCGCTGGCGGAAGAGACCCAGTACTTC
15	NA	TRBJ2-3	TRBV19	TRBD1	CASRDGTGGADTQYF	TGTGCCAGTCGCGACGGGACAGGGGGCGCAGATACGCAGTATTTT
16	NA	TRBJ1-2	TRBV5-1	TRBD1	CASRLGQTGPNYGYTF	TGCGCCAGCAGGTTGGGACAGACAGGGCCTAACTATGGCTACACCTTC
14	NA	TRBJ2-5	TRBV7-3	TRBD2	CASSSLAGEETQYF	TGTGCCAGCAGCTCGCTAGCGGGGGAAGAGACCCAGTACTTC
11	few	TRBJ2-7	TRBV7-3	NA	CASSRTYEQYF	TGTGCCAGCAGCCGGACTTACGAGCAGTACTTC
14	NA	TRBJ1-6	TRBV6-1	NA	CASSDRVRNSPLHF	TGTGCCAGCAGTGACAGGGTCCGGAATTCACCCCTCCACTTT
16	NA	TRBJ2-1	TRBV7-8	TRBD2	CASSFPGLAGVSEQFF	TGTGCCAGCAGCTTTCCGGGACTAGCGGGAGTAAGTGAGCAGTTCTTC
14	NA	TRBJ2-7	TRBV30	TRBD1	CAWSVLTGGYEQYF	TGTGCCTGGAGTGTACTAACAGGGGGCTACGAGCAGTACTTC
14	NA	TRBJ2-7	TRBV6-2/TRBV6-3	NA	CASSKQGGSYEQYF	TGTGCCAGCAGCAAGCAAGGGGGCTCCTACGAGCAGTACTTC
14	NA	TRBJ2-2	TRBV9	NA	CASSVGGSTGELFF	TGTGCCAGCAGCGTAGGAGGGTCCACCGGGGAGCTGTTTTTT
13	NA	TRBJ2-7	TRBV12-3/TRBV12-4	NA	CASSNTGSYEQYF	TGTGCCAGCAGCAACACAGGGTCCTACGAGCAGTACTTC
14	NA	TRBJ2-1	TRBV9	NA	CASSVGQVANEQFF	TGTGCCAGCAGCGTAGGACAAGTGGCCAATGAGCAGTTCTTC
13	few	TRBJ2-7	TRBV6-5	NA	CASSQTGQYEQYF	TGTGCCAGCAGCCAAACAGGGCAGTACGAGCAGTACTTC
16	NA	TRBJ1-2	TRBV5-5	NA	CASSFKVGGFNYGYTF	TGTGCCAGCAGCTTCAAGGTTGGGGGCTTTAACTATGGCTACACCTTC
15	NA	TRBJ2-7	TRBV14	TRBD2	CASSQEASGSYEQYF	TGTGCCAGCAGCCAAGAGGCTAGCGGGAGTTACGAGCAGTACTTC
15	NA	TRBJ2-3	TRBV27	TRBD2	CASSWTSGMKDTQYF	TGTGCCAGCAGTTGGACTAGCGGTATGAAAGATACGCAGTATTTT
17	few	TRBJ1-1	TRBV3-1/TRBV3-2	TRBD1	CASSPRVTGAMNTEAFF	TGTGCCAGCAGCCCAAGGGTCACAGGGGCCATGAACACTGAAGCTTTCTTT
15	NA	TRBJ2-3	TRBV10-2	NA	CASSESGEPTDTQYF	TGCGCCAGCAGTGAGTCGGGCGAACCCACAGATACGCAGTATTTT
15	NA	TRBJ1-5	TRBV7-3	NA	CASSLADEPNQPQHF	TGTGCCAGCAGCCTAGCGGACGAGCCCAATCAGCCCCAGCATTTT
12	once	TRBJ2-7	TRBV21-1	NA	CASSKNDNEQYF	TGTGCCAGCAGCAAGAACGACAACGAGCAGTACTTC
12	NA	TRBJ2-1	TRBV25-1	TRBD1	CASSDQTGGGFF	TGTGCCAGCAGTGACCAGACAGGGGGGGGGTTCTTC
17	few	TRBJ2-7	TRBV5-1	TRBD1	CASSGDRAPGGPMEQYF	TGCGCCAGCAGCGGGGACAGGGCACCCGGGGGGCCTATGGAGCAGTACTTC
15	NA	TRBJ2-7	TRBV7-2	TRBD2	CASSLTSGRAYEQYF	TGTGCCAGCAGCTTGACTAGCGGGAGGGCCTACGAGCAGTACTTC
19	NA	TRBJ2-1	TRBV9	TRBD2	CASSPTGLAGGFSYNEQFF	TGTGCCAGCAGCCCCACAGGTCTAGCGGGAGGGTTCTCCTACAATGAGCAGTTCTTC
16	NA	TRBJ2-3	TRBV15	NA	CATSRDPDFSTDTQYF	TGTGCCACCAGCAGAGACCCGGACTTCAGCACAGATACGCAGTATTTT
14	once	TRBJ1-2	TRBV30	TRBD1	CAWTRGTGENGYTF	TGTGCCTGGACCCGGGGGACAGGGGAAAATGGCTACACCTTC
15	NA	TRBJ1-5	TRBV5-8	NA	CASSRDADSNQPQHF	TGTGCCAGCAGCCGGGATGCAGATAGCAATCAGCCCCAGCATTTT
14	once	TRBJ2-5	TRBV5-1	NA	CASSFGGRKETQYF	TGCGCCAGCAGCTTCGGTGGGCGAAAAGAGACCCAGTACTTC
11	NA	TRBJ1-1	TRBV2	NA	CASTAYVEAFF	TGTGCCAGTACAGCATACGTTGAAGCTTTCTTT
15	NA	TRBJ2-1	TRBV2	NA	CASRETTSSYNEQFF	TGTGCCAGCAGGGAAACCACGAGCTCCTACAATGAGCAGTTCTTC
13	NA	TRBJ2-7	TRBV6-1	NA	CASSDTVLYEQYF	TGTGCCAGCAGTGACACAGTCCTCTACGAGCAGTACTTC
17	NA	TRBJ2-3	TRBV19	TRBD2	CASSPRGLAGSTDTQYF	TGTGCCAGTAGTCCCAGGGGACTAGCGGGAAGCACAGATACGCAGTATTTT
15	once	TRBJ2-6	TRBV5-1	NA	CASSVHSSGANVLTF	TGCGCCAGCAGCGTCCATAGCTCTGGGGCCAACGTCCTGACTTTC
12	NA	TRBJ1-4	TRBV7-9	NA	CASSLGSEKLFF	TGTGCCAGCAGCTTAGGGAGCGAAAAACTGTTTTTT
16	NA	TRBJ2-5	TRBV6-5	TRBD1	CASSYTAGQGWETQYF	TGTGCCAGCAGTTACACTGCGGGACAGGGGTGGGAGACCCAGTACTTC
17	NA	TRBJ1-4	TRBV9	NA	CASSVSAGEATNEKLFF	TGTGCCAGCAGCGTGTCGGCAGGGGAAGCAACTAATGAAAAACTGTTTTTT
13	NA	TRBJ2-7	TRBV30	NA	CAWSVASSYEQYF	TGTGCCTGGAGTGTAGCTAGCTCCTACGAGCAGTACTTC
13	NA	TRBJ2-3	TRBV7-9	NA	CASSKARTETQYF	TGTGCCAGCAGCAAGGCGCGTACGGAGACGCAGTATTTT
15	NA	TRBJ2-2	TRBV4-1	TRBD1	CASSAGQGVTGELFF	TGCGCCAGCAGCGCGGGACAGGGGGTAACCGGGGAGCTGTTTTTT
15	many	TRBJ2-3	TRBV11-1	NA	CASSPRDKFTDTQYF	TGTGCCAGCAGCCCTCGGGACAAGTTCACAGATACGCAGTATTTT
16	NA	TRBJ1-5	TRBV19	TRBD1	CASSIARQGTNQPQHF	TGTGCCAGTAGTATAGCTCGACAGGGGACCAATCAGCCCCAGCATTTT